The T cell receptor beta chain described here comes from a study of T cell repertoires in cytomegalovirus infection (dated by TCRdb to about 2019). In terms of the full investigation: Recently identified HLA-C-restricted CMV epitopes, whose presentation resists viral immunomodulation, were targeted by peptide stimulations together with well-studied HLA-B-restricted epitopes. The HLA type of each donor mattered for the analysis, because public TCR beta signatures pointed to carriage of CMV infection along with the matching HLA type. General study outcomes and caveats: In both this cohort and an independent cohort of 352 donors, the cumulative frequency of public TCR beta family members distinguished carriers of CMV infection plus the relevant HLA type. The ex vivo response was dominated by HLA-C-restricted CMV-specific TCR beta clonotypes, which also provided the single most frequent clonotype in two of eight donors.

These reads were obtained on an Illumina HiSeq 1500. The raw public reads went through TCRdb reprocessing: fastp at Q25, MiXCR clone calling, in-frame beta chains kept. Each record represents a unique CDR3 protein, reported with the most common genes and DNA among its rows. The sample table shows roughly 990,000 distinct CDR3 sequences, and around 32% are seen once. Together, the top ten hold over 13% of the sample. Looking up the germline V gene (reference sequence) yields CDR1 LNHDA and CDR2 SQIVND. The CDR3 measures 15 amino acids from cysteine to phenylalanine. The read is trimmed to its CDR3 DNA, 45 bases read in frame from base 1. V has 7 bases trimmed and J has 1 base trimmed; junction bases matching no gene number 7. The treatment or condition label, as the study defines it: in vitro stimulation with specific CMV peptide epitopes to enrich CMV-specific T cells. To note about this clonotype: Which antigen it targets is not known. Nothing much larger sits one base from this clone, and base qualities are not available.

The material was cultured CD8+ T cells from PBMCs, obtained from culture after CMV antigen stimulation. This receptor was taken from a human donor in good health (CMV status not recorded). Some clones in this sample may be carry-over from other donors' samples. The chain uses TRBV19 and TRBJ1-1, and 9 bases in between align with TRBD1. The nucleotides read TGTGCCAGTACCGCCACGACAGGGGGGAACACTGAAGCTTTCTTT. Translation gives CASTATTGGNTEAFF. Beyond the CDR3, the reference TRBV19 and TRBJ1-1 genes provide the residues; the full variable domain reads: DGGITQSPKYLFRKEGQNVTLSCEQNLNHDAMYWYRQDPGQGLRLIYYSQIVNDFQKGDIAEGYSVSREKKESFPLTVTSAQKNPTAFYLCASTATTGGNTEAFFGQGTRLTVV.